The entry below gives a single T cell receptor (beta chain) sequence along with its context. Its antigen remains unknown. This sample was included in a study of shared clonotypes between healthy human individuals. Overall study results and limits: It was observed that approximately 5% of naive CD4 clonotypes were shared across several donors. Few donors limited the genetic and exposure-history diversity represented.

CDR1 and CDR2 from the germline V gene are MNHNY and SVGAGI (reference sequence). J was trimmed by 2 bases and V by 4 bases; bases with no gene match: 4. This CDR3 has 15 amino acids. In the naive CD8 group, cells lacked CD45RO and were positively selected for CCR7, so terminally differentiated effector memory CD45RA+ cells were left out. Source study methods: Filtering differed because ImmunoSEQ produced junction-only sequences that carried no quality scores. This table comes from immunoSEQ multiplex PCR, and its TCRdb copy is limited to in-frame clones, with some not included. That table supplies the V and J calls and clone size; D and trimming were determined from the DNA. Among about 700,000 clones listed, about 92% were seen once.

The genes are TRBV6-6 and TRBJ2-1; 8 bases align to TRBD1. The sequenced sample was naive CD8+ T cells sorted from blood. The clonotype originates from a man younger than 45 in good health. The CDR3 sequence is CASSFAGGPYNEQFF. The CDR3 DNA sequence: TGTGCCAGCAGTTTCGCAGGGGGCCCCTACAATGAGCAGTTCTTC.